The 22 T cell receptor beta chains presented below share a single source sample, sequenced in a study of CD8+ T cells in alopecia areata listed by TCRdb under 2018. The sample's time point, from its label and the paper: baseline before oral tofacitinib. The method behind the library was the immunoSEQ multiplex PCR assay. RNA was extracted from all samples and reverse transcribed into cDNA as template for TCR sequencing. TCRdb carries this immuneACCESS record with in-frame sequences only. Its versions omit some clonotypes, under half of them owing to an unresolved V gene in the studies checked, with the rest unexplained. The sample data list roughly 250,000 clones, and 67% of these were observed just once. The ten largest account for under 1.5% of the sample. Sequencing was performed on CD4+ T cells sorted from blood, taken at week 0. These receptors originate from a human donor with alopecia areata.

The chain employs TRBV27 and TRBJ2-2, with 7 bases fitting TRBD1. J gave up 2 bases and V 6 bases, and 6 bases lay outside the gene matches. The CDR3 runs 15 residues. Per germline, CDR1 MNHEY and CDR2 SMNVEV (reference sequence). This CDR3 is CASSPGQDNTGELFF. As DNA, the CDR3 is TGTGCCAGCAGCCCAGGACAGGACAACACCGGGGAGCTGTTTTTT.

The V and J genes are TRBV30 and TRBJ2-3; D remains ambiguous. The V end lost 3 bases, the J end lost 8 bases, and 12 bases lay between the germline ends. The CDR3 consists of 12 residues. Germline assignment: CDR1 GTSNPN and CDR2 SVGIG (reference sequence). Written as DNA, the CDR3 is TGTGCCTGGAGCTCTGGCGTCGGTACGCAGTATTTT. It translates to CAWSSGVGTQYF.

The V gene is TRBV7-2, the J gene TRBJ2-7; a weak D match, TRBD2 (6 bases). The CDR3 contains 13 residues. CDR1 SGHTA and CDR2 FQGNSA come from the germline V gene. V was shortened by 3 bases and J by 2 bases, with 8 bases between the two germline ends. The CDR3 is CASSFPGAYEQYF. CDR3 nucleotides: TGTGCCAGCAGCTTTCCGGGGGCCTACGAGCAGTACTTC.

The rearrangement links TRBV30 to TRBJ2-3; no firm D call. The V gene's germline CDR1 is GTSNPN and CDR2 SVGIG (reference sequence). The CDR3 extends over 13 amino acids. The V and J ends lost 1 base and 2 bases respectively, with 7 bases between them. The CDR3 region has the DNA TGTGCCTGGAGTGCGGGCCTCACAGATACGCAGTATTTT. As protein: CAWSAGLTDTQYF.

The chain couples TRBV11-2 to TRBJ2-7; 8 bases fit TRBD1. Germline values: CDR1 SGHAT, CDR2 FQNNGV. The CDR3 extends over 13 amino acids. V lost 5 bases to trimming and J lost 7 bases; unmatched junction nucleotides: 7. DNA for the CDR3: TGTGCCAGCAGCCCAGGACAGGGACGGGAGCAGTACTTC. This gives the protein CASSPGQGREQYF.

This chain links TRBV30 with TRBJ2-7, with TRBD2 as a possible D gene (7 bases). There are 18 residues in the CDR3. V lost 2 bases and J lost 0, with 23 bases in between. From germline, CDR1 is GTSNPN and CDR2 SVGIG (reference sequence). CDR3 nucleotides: TGTGCCTGGAGTCCACCCGGGAGCGGGACACCGAGCTCCTACGAGCAGTACTTC. Translated: CAWSPPGSGTPSSYEQYF.

The CDR3 spells CSFYSGNTIYF. CDR3 nucleotide sequence: TGCAGCTTCTACTCTGGAAACACCATATATTTT. The chain recombines TRBV29-1 with TRBJ1-3; D gene ambiguous. Germline assignment: CDR1 SQVTM and CDR2 ANQGSEA. Trimming removed 8 bases at V and 0 bases at J, with 5 bases between. There are 11 residues in the CDR3.

Concerning this clone: The sample has other DNA sequences that encode this CDR3 too. The V and J genes are TRBV30 and TRBJ1-5; D call uncertain. The germline V gene encodes CDR1 GTSNPN and CDR2 SVGIG (reference sequence). The CDR3 totals 13 residues. Trimming left V 0 bases short and J 1 base short, with 4 bases between. CDR3 bases: TGTGCCTGGAGTGTAGGAAGCAATCAGCCCCAGCATTTT. Translated: CAWSVGSNQPQHF.

The chain has TRBV5-1 and TRBJ1-1; maybe TRBD1 (6 bases). V lost 1 base and J lost 0, with 10 bases in between. Germline CDR1 is SGHRS and CDR2 is YFSETQ. This CDR3 contains 15 residues. Here the CDR3 DNA reads TGCGCCAGCAGCTTGACAGGGCGGGTGAACACTGAAGCTTTCTTT. Translation gives CASSLTGRVNTEAFF.

V is TRBV7-2 and J is TRBJ2-7; tentative D call: TRBD2 (6 bases). This CDR3 is built from 14 residues. Germline assignment: CDR1 SGHTA and CDR2 FQGNSA. V was trimmed by 3 bases and J by 0 bases, leaving 9 bases between them. CDR3 coding DNA: TGTGCCAGCAGCTTGGCGGGGAACTCCTACGAGCAGTACTTC. Residues: CASSLAGNSYEQYF.

This clone came up once. The genes are TRBV7-9 and TRBJ2-3, with D possibly matching TRBD1 (5 bases). The germline V gene has CDR1 SEHNR and CDR2 FQNEAQ (reference sequence). V lost 2 bases and J 0 bases, leaving 9 bases between the germline ends. The length of the CDR3 is 15 residues. The CDR3 is CASSLWAGSTDTQYF. CDR3 coding DNA: TGTGCCAGCAGCTTATGGGCAGGGAGCACAGATACGCAGTATTTT.

The J gene is TRBJ1-2, the V gene TRBV7-8; TRBD1 aligns across 7 bases. CDR1 and CDR2 from the germline V gene are SGHVS and FQNEAQ. With 7 bases clipped from V and 5 bases from J, the junction kept 13 bases outside the gene matches. The CDR3 spans 15 residues. The CDR3 sequence is CASTPVTGPSYGYTF. In DNA form, the CDR3 reads TGTGCCAGCACGCCTGTGACAGGGCCTAGTTATGGCTACACCTTC.

This clone was observed a handful of times. This chain joins TRBV25-1 and TRBJ2-3; D unclear. The CDR3 is 13 amino acids. Germline lookup yields CDR1 MGHDK and CDR2 SYGVNS. V shed 4 bases and J shed 2 bases, with 7 bases lying between them. The CDR3 reads CASSVEVTDTQYF. The CDR3 DNA reads TGTGCCAGCAGTGTTGAGGTCACAGATACGCAGTATTTT.

As to this clone: The final CDR3 position lacks the conserved phenylalanine or tryptophan, pointing to a likely read error. The DNA is left out, because the CDR3 cannot be placed on it with certainty; the CDR3 is given as TCRdb lists it. This chain joins TRBV29-1 and TRBJ1-1. CDR1 is SQVTM and CDR2 is ANQGSEA in the germline V gene. Ends included, the CDR3 has 8 residues. CDR3 loop: CSVALGNG.

The chain is built from TRBV29-1 and TRBJ2-2, with D possibly matching TRBD1 (5 bases). Germline CDR1 reads SQVTM; CDR2 reads ANQGSEA. Trimming removed 4 bases from V and 5 bases from J, with 11 bases in between. The CDR3 extends over 13 amino acids. The CDR3 bases are TGCAGCGTTGGAAGGGGCGGTACCGGGGAGCTGTTTTTT. Amino acids: CSVGRGGTGELFF.

This sequence joins TRBV4-2 and TRBJ2-2; tentatively, D is TRBD2 (6 bases). From germline, CDR1 is LGHNA and CDR2 YNFKEQ. This CDR3 has 18 residues. V dropped 0 bases and J dropped 3 bases, with 17 bases sitting between them. Written as DNA, the CDR3 is TGTGCCAGCAGCCAAGAGGCTCCTCGCGGGGTTCACACCGGGGAGCTGTTTTTT. This sequence encodes CASSQEAPRGVHTGELFF.

The chain combines TRBV18 with TRBJ1-5, with D possibly matching TRBD1 (6 bases). The germline V gene encodes CDR1 KGHSH and CDR2 LQKENI. Trimming took off 5 bases at V and 5 bases at J, with 13 bases between the two ends. This CDR3 has 14 residues. The CDR3 coding sequence is TGTGCCAGCTCAGCGACAGGATTGGATCAGCCCCAGCATTTT. Amino acids: CASSATGLDQPQHF.

This clone has more than one count but fewer than ten. Other DNA sequences in this sample translate to the same CDR3. The V call is TRBV2, the J call TRBJ2-3; D is perhaps TRBD2 (5 bases). There are 12 residues in the CDR3. Trimming took off 2 bases at V and 6 bases at J, with 6 bases between the two ends. The V gene's germline CDR1 is SNHLY and CDR2 FYNNEI. CDR3 residues: CASSETGDTQYF. CDR3 DNA sequence: TGTGCCAGCAGTGAAACGGGGGATACGCAGTATTTT.

The chain is built from TRBV2 and TRBJ2-7; 9 nucleotides align to TRBD1. Germline V gene lookup returns CDR1 SNHLY and CDR2 FYNNEI. The V segment lost 5 bases and the J segment 4 bases; nucleotides outside the gene matches: 3. The CDR3 sequence is 13 residues long. The CDR3 nucleotides are TGTGCCAGCAGTCGGGACAGGGAATACGAGCAGTACTTC. This codes for CASSRDREYEQYF.

The chain is built from TRBV27 and TRBJ2-2; D remains ambiguous. This CDR3 contains 14 residues. The V and J ends lost 2 bases and 1 base respectively, with 5 bases between them. Germline V gene data show CDR1 as MNHEY and CDR2 as SMNVEV (reference sequence). The CDR3 here is CASSLQGNTGELFF. The CDR3 DNA is TGTGCCAGCAGTTTACAAGGGAACACCGGGGAGCTGTTTTTT.

Notes on this clone: Other DNA sequences of this sample code for an identical CDR3. The chain has TRBV29-1 and TRBJ1-5, with D possibly matching TRBD1 (6 bases). The V gene lost 4 bases and the J gene lost 3 bases, with 7 bases spanning the gap. This CDR3 is built from 12 residues. In germline, CDR1 is SQVTM, CDR2 ANQGSEA. The CDR3 loop is CSVAGVNQPQHF. In DNA form, the CDR3 reads TGCAGCGTTGCAGGGGTCAATCAGCCCCAGCATTTT.

This clone was observed a few times. The V gene is TRBV30, the J gene TRBJ1-1; 7 bases align to TRBD1. J gave up 3 bases and V 3 bases, and 7 bases lay outside the gene matches. The CDR3 consists of 14 residues. Germline lookup yields CDR1 GTSNPN and CDR2 SVGIG (reference sequence). The chain's CDR3 is CAWRTTGVYTEAFF. The CDR3 DNA reads as TGTGCCTGGAGAACTACAGGGGTATACACTGAAGCTTTCTTT. Variable domain in full (rest from reference TRBV30 and TRBJ1-1): SQTIHQWPATLVQPVGSPLSLECTVEGTSNPNLYWYRQAAGRGLQLLFYSVGIGQISSEVPQNLSASRPQDRQFILSSKKLLLSDSGFYLCAWRTTGVYTEAFFGQGTRLTVV.